The 18 T cell receptor beta chains below come from one sample, sequenced in a study of tumor-infiltrating lymphocytes in primary liver carcinoma. Starting material of 400 to 600 ng total RNA yielded TCR beta cDNA via a constant-region primer. Three rounds of nested multiplex PCR with slightly modified ARM-PCR produced TCR beta libraries. Two initial PCR rounds of about 10 cycles each paired TRBV1-TRBV30 forward primers with a C-beta reverse primer. TCRdb used MiXCR to reprocess the multiplex PCR reads, holding one entry per CDR3 protein. This sample carries about 350,000 distinct CDR3 sequences, approximately 65% of them seen once, and the ten largest clones take under 8%. Germline DNA was extracted too, while blood RNA derived from unsorted whole blood. Sequenced sample: peripheral blood. These receptor sequences come from a man aged 40-49 years with primary liver carcinoma and hepatitis B virus infection.

On this clonotype: At one end the junction does not follow the germline gene, possibly because of a read error. The rearrangement joins TRBV11-2 to TRBJ1-1; the D is unclear. Per the germline V gene, CDR1 is SGHAT and CDR2 is FQNNGV. The CDR3 runs 14 residues. CDR3 sequence (DNA): TGTGCCAGCACCTTAGAGACTGGGAATACTGAAGCTTTCTTT. Translating gives CASTLETGNTEAFF.

CDR3 in DNA: TGCAGCGCAAGGGGGACTAGCGGGGGGAATGAGCAGTTCTTC. It translates to CSARGTSGGNEQFF. V gene TRBV29-1 combines with J gene TRBJ2-1, with 15 positions matching TRBD2. V was clipped by 7 bases and J by 7 bases; unmatched bases: 5. Germline values: CDR1 SQVTM, CDR2 ANQGSEA. There are 14 residues in the CDR3.

Notes on this clonotype: Lacking the conserved final phenylalanine or tryptophan, this CDR3 likely reflects a read error. The chain joins TRBV11-2 to TRBJ2-5; 11 bases are shared with TRBD2. This CDR3 contains 16 residues. Germline V gene sequence: CDR1 SGHAT, CDR2 FQNNGV. The CDR3 loop is CASSMSSGRAEETQYV. The CDR3 DNA is TGTGCAAGCAGCATGAGTAGCGGGAGGGCCGAAGAGACCCAGTACGTC.

This clonotype turned up a few times. A junction boundary mismatches the germline segment, possibly from a read error. V and J are TRBV6-1 and TRBJ2-3; a possible D gene is TRBD1 (6 bases). The length of the CDR3 is 13 residues. Per germline, CDR1 MNHNS and CDR2 SASEGT. In DNA, the CDR3 is TGTGCCTGCAGACAGGCTAGCACAGATACGCAGTATTTT. As protein: CACRQASTDTQYF.

As regards this clonotype: A much bigger clone sits one base away, suggesting this may be a read error. This rearrangement joins TRBV28 to TRBJ1-2, with 8 bases identical to TRBD1. The CDR3 spans 15 residues. Germline CDR1 is MDHEN and CDR2 is SYDVKM. The CDR3 sequence: CVSSRHGQGRDGYTF. For the CDR3, the DNA is TGTGTCAGCAGTAGACATGGACAGGGAAGGGATGGCTACACCTTC.

The V and J genes are TRBV6-1 and TRBJ2-1; no reliable D call. This CDR3 has 14 residues. Germline loops: CDR1 MNHNS, CDR2 SASEGT. Trimming took off 2 bases at V and 13 bases at J, with 18 bases between the two ends. The chain's CDR3 is CASSETERVETQFF. The CDR3 nucleotides are TGTGCCAGCAGTGAAACGGAAAGGGTGGAGACCCAGTTCTTC.

This clonotype was seen only once. V and J are TRBV21-1 and TRBJ1-5. TRBV21-1 is described as a pseudogene. The CDR3 is made up of 17 amino acids. The CDR3 is CASSKTMGGEDNQPQHF. CDR3 bases: TGTGCCAGCAGCAAAACAATGGGAGGTGAGGACAATCAGCCCCAGCATTTT.

As regards this clonotype: Its ends do not fully match the called genes, so a read error is possible. This chain uses TRBV29-1 with TRBJ2-1; D unresolved. The CDR3 runs 13 residues. Per germline, CDR1 SQVTM and CDR2 ANQGSEA. The CDR3 nucleotides are TGCGGCGTTGACGACGGTTATAGTGGTGATCAGTTCTTC. This gives the protein CGVDDGYSGDQFF.

About this clonotype: No DNA is shown, since the ends of the CDR3 on it are uncertain; the CDR3 is the one TCRdb lists. V usage is TRBV5-1 and J usage is TRBJ2-1. Germline V lookup: CDR1 SGHRS, CDR2 YFSETQ. Including both end residues, the CDR3 is 17 amino acids long. CDR3 sequence: CASSRSFGGGSYNEQLF.

As for this clonotype: This may stem from a read error, because a much larger clone lies one nucleotide away. This chain connects TRBV6-5 to TRBJ1-1; weak D call: TRBD1 (5 bases). CDR1 and CDR2 (germline): MNHEY, SVGAGI. The CDR3 contains 14 residues. The CDR3 sequence: CTSSEGRRDTEAFF. CDR3 nucleotides: TGTACCAGCAGTGAGGGACGTAGGGACACTGAAGCTTTCTTT.

With respect to this clonotype: The missing conserved phenylalanine or tryptophan at the end of this CDR3 makes a read error likely. This chain connects TRBV23-1 to TRBJ2-1, with TRBD1 matching over 7 bases. TRBV23-1 is sorted into the ORF group, with uncertain function. CDR3 length equals 15 residues. V was pared by 7 bases and J by 9 bases, with 15 bases of the junction left unmatched. The CDR3 DNA reads TGCGCCAGCAAACAGGGGCGGGCGAGCGACCTTGAGCAGTTCATC. Its protein is CASKQGRASDLEQFI.

The chain combines TRBV6-6 with TRBJ1-5, with D maybe TRBD1 (5 bases). V dropped 2 bases and J dropped 4 bases, with 9 bases sitting between them. The CDR3 contains 14 residues. Looked up from germline, CDR1 is MNHNY and CDR2 is SVGAGI (reference sequence). The CDR3: CASSYKGVNQPQHF. The CDR3 DNA follows: TGTGCCAGCAGTTACAAAGGGGTAAATCAGCCCCAGCATTTT.

Concerning this clonotype itself: With a much larger clone just one base away, this may be a read error. Since the CDR3 does not end with the conserved phenylalanine or tryptophan, this likely comes from a read error. The chain uses TRBV13 and TRBJ1-1, with no clear D. V gave up 3 bases and J gave up 2 bases, with 7 bases separating them. Germline V gene sequence: CDR1 PRHDT, CDR2 FYEKMQ (reference sequence). The CDR3 length is 13 residues. The CDR3 DNA is TGTGCCAGCAGCTTGCAGACTAACACTGAAGCTTTCTAT. It translates to CASSLQTNTEAFY.

For this clonotype: Since a much larger clone is just one base distant, this may be a read error. The CDR3 reads CASSPQGPKGGYTF. DNA of the CDR3: TGTGCCAGCAGTCCCCAGGGCCCCAAGGGGGGCTACACCTTC. The rearrangement joins TRBV12-3 or TRBV12-4 to TRBJ1-2; D is perhaps TRBD1 (5 bases). V lost 5 bases and J 8 bases, leaving 18 bases between the germline ends. This CDR3 has 14 amino acids.

CDR3 bases: TGTGCCAGCAGTTTTTCCGGGACAGGGTTCGACGAGCAGTACTTC. Its protein product is CASSFSGTGFDEQYF. The chain links TRBV28 to TRBJ2-7, with 9 nucleotides matching TRBD1. The CDR3 runs to 15 residues. Looked up from germline, CDR1 is MDHEN and CDR2 is SYDVKM. With 3 bases clipped from V and 5 bases from J, the junction kept 8 bases outside the gene matches.

Of note for this clonotype: This may be a read error, as it is one base from a much larger clone. CDR3 loop: CASSARTGIRNQPQHF. The CDR3 bases are TGTGCCAGCAGTGCCCGGACAGGGATTAGAAATCAGCCCCAGCATTTT. This sequence joins TRBV6-1 and TRBJ1-5, with 8 bases lining up with TRBD1. The V segment lost 4 bases and the J segment 4 bases; nucleotides outside the gene matches: 9. The CDR3 is 16 amino acids. CDR1 is MNHNS, CDR2 SASEGT, per germline.

CDR3 in amino acids: CASSDQGSSYNEQFF. CDR3 nucleotide sequence: TGTGCCAGCAGTGACCAGGGGAGCTCCTACAATGAGCAGTTCTTC. V and J are TRBV6-1 and TRBJ2-1; D might be TRBD1 (6 bases). This CDR3 comprises 15 residues. From germline, CDR1 is MNHNS and CDR2 SASEGT. Trimming cost V 3 bases and J 0 bases, with 9 bases left between them.

This clonotype occurred a few times. The chain's CDR3 is CASSYGGDRVRSSQYF. CDR3 nucleotides: TGTGCCAGCAGTTACGGAGGGGACAGGGTTAGGTCGTCGCAGTACTTC. The chain uses TRBV6-2 or TRBV6-3 and TRBJ2-7, with 9 bases that match TRBD1. The CDR3 is made up of 16 amino acids. CDR1 is MNHEY, CDR2 SVGEGT, per germline. V lost 2 bases, J lost 9 bases, and 14 bases stayed unmatched.